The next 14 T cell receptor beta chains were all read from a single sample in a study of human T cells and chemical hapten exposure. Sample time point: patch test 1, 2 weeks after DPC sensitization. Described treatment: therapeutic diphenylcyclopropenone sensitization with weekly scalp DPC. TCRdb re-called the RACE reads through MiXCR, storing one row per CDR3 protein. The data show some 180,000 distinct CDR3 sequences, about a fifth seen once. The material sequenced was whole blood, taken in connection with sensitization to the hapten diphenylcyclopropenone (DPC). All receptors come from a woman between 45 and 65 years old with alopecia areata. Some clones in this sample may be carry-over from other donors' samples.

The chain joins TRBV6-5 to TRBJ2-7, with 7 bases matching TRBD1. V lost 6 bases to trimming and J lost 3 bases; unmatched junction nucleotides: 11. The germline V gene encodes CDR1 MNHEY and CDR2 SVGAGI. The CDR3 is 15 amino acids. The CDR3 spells CASSHQQGPSYEQYF. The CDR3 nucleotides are TGTGCCAGCAGCCACCAACAGGGGCCCAGCTACGAGCAGTACTTC.

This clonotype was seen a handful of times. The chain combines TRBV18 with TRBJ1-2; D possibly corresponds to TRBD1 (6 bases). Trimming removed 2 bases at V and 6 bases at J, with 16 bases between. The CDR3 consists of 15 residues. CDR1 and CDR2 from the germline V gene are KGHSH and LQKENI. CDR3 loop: CASSPGTGPGDGYTF. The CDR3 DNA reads TGTGCCAGCTCACCAGGTACAGGGCCAGGCGATGGCTACACCTTC.

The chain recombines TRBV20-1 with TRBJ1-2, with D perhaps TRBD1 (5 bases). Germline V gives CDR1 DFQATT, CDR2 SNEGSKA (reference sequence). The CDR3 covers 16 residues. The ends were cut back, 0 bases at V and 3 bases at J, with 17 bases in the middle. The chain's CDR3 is CSARDGATPGYYGYTF. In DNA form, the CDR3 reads TGCAGTGCTAGAGATGGGGCCACTCCAGGCTACTATGGCTACACCTTC.

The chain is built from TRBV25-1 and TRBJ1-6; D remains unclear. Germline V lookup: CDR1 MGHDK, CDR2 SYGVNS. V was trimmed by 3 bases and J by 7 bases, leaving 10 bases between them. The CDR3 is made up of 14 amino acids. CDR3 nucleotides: TGTGCCAGCAGTGATCGGGTAGCGAATTCACCCCTCCACTTT. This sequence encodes CASSDRVANSPLHF.

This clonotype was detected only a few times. The CDR3 coding sequence is TGTGCCAGCAGTGAAGCTAGTCCCCCCTACGAGCAGTACTTC. It specifies CASSEASPPYEQYF. This chain links TRBV2 with TRBJ2-7; no clear D. Trimming took off 0 bases at V and 2 bases at J, with 8 bases between the two ends. The V gene's germline CDR1 is SNHLY and CDR2 FYNNEI. The CDR3 has 14 amino acids. Complete variable domain (other parts from reference TRBV2 and TRBJ2-7): EPEVTQTPSHQVTQMGQEVILRCVPISNHLYFYWYRQILGQKVEFLVSFYNNEISEKSEIFDDQFSVERPDGSNFTLKIRSTKLEDSAMYFCASSEASPPYEQYFGPGTRLTVT.

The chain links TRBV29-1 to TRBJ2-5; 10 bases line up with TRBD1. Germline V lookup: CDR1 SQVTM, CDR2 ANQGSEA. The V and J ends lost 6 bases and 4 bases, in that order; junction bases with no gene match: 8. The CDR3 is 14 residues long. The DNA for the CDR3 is TGCAGCGTGGGCGGGACAGGGGCAGGAGAGACCCAGTACTTC. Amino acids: CSVGGTGAGETQYF.

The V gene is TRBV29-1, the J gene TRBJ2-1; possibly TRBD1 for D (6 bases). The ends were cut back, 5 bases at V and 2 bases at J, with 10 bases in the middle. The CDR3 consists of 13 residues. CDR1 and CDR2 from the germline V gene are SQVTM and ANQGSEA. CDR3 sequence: CSVIRDTYNEQFF. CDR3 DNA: TGCAGCGTTATCCGGGACACCTACAATGAGCAGTTCTTC.

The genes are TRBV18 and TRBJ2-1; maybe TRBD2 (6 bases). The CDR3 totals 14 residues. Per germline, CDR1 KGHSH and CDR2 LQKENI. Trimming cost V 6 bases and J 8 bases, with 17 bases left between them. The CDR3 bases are TGTGCCAGCTCGCCCTCTCGGGGGAGAGATGAGCAGTTCTTC. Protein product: CASSPSRGRDEQFF.

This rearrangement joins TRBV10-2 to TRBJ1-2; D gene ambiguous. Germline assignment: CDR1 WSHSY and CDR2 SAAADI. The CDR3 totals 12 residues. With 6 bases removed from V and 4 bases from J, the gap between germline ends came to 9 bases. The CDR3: CASSPYLYGYTF. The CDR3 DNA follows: TGCGCCAGCAGCCCGTATCTCTATGGCTACACCTTC.

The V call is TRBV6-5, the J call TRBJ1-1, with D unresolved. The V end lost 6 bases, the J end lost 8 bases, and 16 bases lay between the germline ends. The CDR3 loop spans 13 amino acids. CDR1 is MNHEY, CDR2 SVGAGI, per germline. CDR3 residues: CASRFHGLSEAFF. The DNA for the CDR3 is TGTGCCAGCAGGTTCCACGGACTCTCCGAAGCTTTCTTT.

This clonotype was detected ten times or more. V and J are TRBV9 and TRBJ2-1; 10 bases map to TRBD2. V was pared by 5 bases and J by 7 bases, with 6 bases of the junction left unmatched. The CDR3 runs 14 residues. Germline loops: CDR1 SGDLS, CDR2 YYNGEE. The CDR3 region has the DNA TGTGCCAGCAGTCCTAGCGGGAGTGGAAATGAGCAGTTCTTC. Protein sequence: CASSPSGSGNEQFF.

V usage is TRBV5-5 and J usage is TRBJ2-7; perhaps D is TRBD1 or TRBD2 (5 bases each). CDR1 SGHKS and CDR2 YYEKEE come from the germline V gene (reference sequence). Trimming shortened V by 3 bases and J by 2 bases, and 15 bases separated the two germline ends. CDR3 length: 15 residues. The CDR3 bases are TGTGCCAGCAGCTCCGGGACCCTCTTCACCTACGAGCAGTACTTC. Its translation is CASSSGTLFTYEQYF.

This chain's CDR3 is CSAARQGAAEKLFF. The CDR3 DNA sequence: TGCAGTGCTGCCCGACAGGGGGCGGCGGAAAAACTGTTTTTT. The chain employs TRBV20-1 and TRBJ1-4; TRBD1 agrees at 10 bases. V dropped 5 bases and J dropped 8; count of bases not matched to a gene: 8. The CDR3 has 14 residues. CDR1 is DFQATT and CDR2 is SNEGSKA in the germline V gene (reference sequence).

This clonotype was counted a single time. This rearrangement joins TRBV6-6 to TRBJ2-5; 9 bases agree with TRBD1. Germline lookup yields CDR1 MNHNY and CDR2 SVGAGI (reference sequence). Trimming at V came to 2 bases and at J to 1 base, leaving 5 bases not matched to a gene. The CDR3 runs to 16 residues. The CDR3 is CASSYRVQGAQETQYF. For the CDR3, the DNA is TGTGCCAGCAGTTACCGAGTACAGGGGGCCCAAGAGACCCAGTACTTC.